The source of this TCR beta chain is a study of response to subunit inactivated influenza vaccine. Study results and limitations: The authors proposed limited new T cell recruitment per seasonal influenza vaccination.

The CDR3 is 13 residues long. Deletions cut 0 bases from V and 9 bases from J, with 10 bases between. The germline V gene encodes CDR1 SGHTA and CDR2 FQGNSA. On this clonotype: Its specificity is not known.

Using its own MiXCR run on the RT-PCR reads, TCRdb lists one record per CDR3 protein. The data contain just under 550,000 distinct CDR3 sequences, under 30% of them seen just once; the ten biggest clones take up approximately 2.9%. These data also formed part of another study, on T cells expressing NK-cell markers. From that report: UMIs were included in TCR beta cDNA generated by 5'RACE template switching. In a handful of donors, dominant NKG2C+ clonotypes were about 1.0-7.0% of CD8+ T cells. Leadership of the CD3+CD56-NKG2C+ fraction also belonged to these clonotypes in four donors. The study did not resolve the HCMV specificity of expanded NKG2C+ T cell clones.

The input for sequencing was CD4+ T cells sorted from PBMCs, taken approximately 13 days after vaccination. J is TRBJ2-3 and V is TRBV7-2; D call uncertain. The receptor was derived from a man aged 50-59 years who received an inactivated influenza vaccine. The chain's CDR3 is CASSLAYKGTQYF. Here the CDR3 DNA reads TGTGCCAGCAGCTTAGCGTATAAAGGGACGCAGTATTTT.